This T cell receptor (beta chain) is drawn from a study of blood T cell repertoires in COVID-19. Across the whole study: The samples span acute and convalescent COVID-19 from the United States, Italy and Spain. T cells, B-cell-depleted T cells, or PBMCs provided the cDNA or gDNA that served as material.

J was trimmed by 9 bases and V by 5 bases; bases with no gene match: 8. The length of the CDR3 is 13 residues. In germline, CDR1 is SGHNT, CDR2 YENEEA. Original processing notes: How many nucleated cells were present was estimated from reference gene primer amplification. Produced via immunoSEQ multiplex PCR; TCRdb's table is partial and in-frame only. V and J calls and clone size follow that table, whereas D and trimming were derived from the DNA. The data hold roughly 34,000 clones, with roughly 87% observed a single time. The chain combines TRBV11-3 with TRBJ2-7, with 9 bases identical to TRBD1. The clonotype originates from a man at least 80 years old with acute or convalescent COVID-19. Source material: peripheral blood. CDR3 in amino acids: CASSPGQGTAQYF. For the CDR3, the DNA is TGTGCCAGCAGCCCCGGACAGGGGACCGCGCAGTACTTC. The whole variable domain, filled in from reference TRBV11-3 and TRBJ2-7, reads EAGVVQSPRYKIIEKKQPVAFWCNPISGHNTLYWYLQNLGQGPELLIRYENEEAVDDSQLPKDRFSAERLKGVDSTLKIQPAELGDSAVYLCASSPGQGTAQYFGPGTRLTVT.